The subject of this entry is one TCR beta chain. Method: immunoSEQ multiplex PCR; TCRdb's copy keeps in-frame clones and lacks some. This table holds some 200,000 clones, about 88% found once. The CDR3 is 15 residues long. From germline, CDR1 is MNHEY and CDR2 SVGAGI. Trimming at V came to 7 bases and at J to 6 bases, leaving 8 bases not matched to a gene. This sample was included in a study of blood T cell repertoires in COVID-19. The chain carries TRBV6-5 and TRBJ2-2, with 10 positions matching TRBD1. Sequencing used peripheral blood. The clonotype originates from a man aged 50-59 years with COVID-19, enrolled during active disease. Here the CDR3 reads CASTKGQGSPGELFF. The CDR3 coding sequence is TGTGCCAGCACCAAGGGACAGGGGTCGCCCGGGGAGCTGTTTTTT.